A selection of T cell receptor beta chains follows, all from one sample in a study of response to subunit inactivated influenza vaccine. TCRdb independently ran MiXCR on the RT-PCR reads; one entry per CDR3 protein. The sample has about 570,000 distinct CDR3 sequences; approximately 10% are singletons. This sample also appeared in a second study, on T cells expressing NK-cell markers.

Sequencing was performed on PBMCs from blood, taken on the day of vaccination. Receptor source: a man in his forties or fifties who received an inactivated influenza vaccine. Each CDR3 is given with its conserved first and last residue. A D gene is named only where the DNA matches it firmly. Expanded clones get a size class; other rows say once, few or many, or leave the size out.

abundance	v_gene	j_gene	d_gene	CDR3nt	CDR3aa
-	TRBV13	TRBJ2-7	-	TGTGCCAGCAGCTTACTACAGGGCGGCTACGAGCAGTACTTC	CASSLLQGGYEQYF
few	TRBV11-2	TRBJ2-2	TRBD2	TGTGCCAGCAGCTTAGGACTAGCGGGAGTCATTTACACCGGGGAGCTGTTTTTT	CASSLGLAGVIYTGELFF
-	TRBV20-1	TRBJ2-7	TRBD1	TGCAGTGCTAGAGATGGAGGGACAGGGACTCACGAGCAGTACTTC	CSARDGGTGTHEQYF
few	TRBV27	TRBJ2-7	-	TGTGCCAGCAGTAGCGACATTAGGGGCGAGCAGTACTTC	CASSSDIRGEQYF
few	TRBV12-3/TRBV12-4	TRBJ2-1	-	TGTGCCAGCAGTTTTATCGGGGGCGGGGATGAGCAGTTCTTC	CASSFIGGGDEQFF
many	TRBV10-3	TRBJ2-5	TRBD2	TGTGCCATCAGTGAGCGGCTAGCGGGAGGTAGAGAGACCCAGTACTTC	CAISERLAGGRETQYF
many	TRBV5-1	TRBJ2-5	-	TGCGCCAGCAGCCTCCTGACAGGAAGAGAGACCCAGTACTTC	CASSLLTGRETQYF
-	TRBV6-5	TRBJ2-7	-	TGTGCCAGCAGTTACTCGAAGTTAGTGGCAGGGACCAGGTACGAGCAGTACTTC	CASSYSKLVAGTRYEQYF
-	TRBV2	TRBJ2-1	-	TGTGCCAGCAGCCCAATGTACGTCAGCTCCTACAATGAGCAGTTCTTC	CASSPMYVSSYNEQFF
-	TRBV20-1	TRBJ2-3	-	TGCAGTGCTAGGGGTGTCGCGGGATTCACAGATACGCAGTATTTT	CSARGVAGFTDTQYF
few	TRBV20-1	TRBJ2-3	TRBD2	TGCAGTGCTACAGGACTAGCGGAGCCTCCTAGCACAGATACGCAGTATTTT	CSATGLAEPPSTDTQYF
-	TRBV18	TRBJ2-3	-	TGTGCCAGCTCACCACCGTACAGGCTAACAGATACGCAGTATTTT	CASSPPYRLTDTQYF
-	TRBV4-2	TRBJ2-1	-	TGTGCCAGCAGCCAAGACGTAAAGGGCTACAATGAGCAGTTCTTC	CASSQDVKGYNEQFF
many	TRBV10-3	TRBJ2-3	TRBD2	TGTGCCATCAGTGATAGGCGGGAGGGCCTAACAGATACGCAGTATTTT	CAISDRREGLTDTQYF
few	TRBV20-1	TRBJ2-5	-	TGCAGTGCTAGTGGACAGACTTGGCAAGAGACCCAGTACTTC	CSASGQTWQETQYF
few	TRBV5-1	TRBJ2-3	TRBD1	TGCGCCAGCAGCTTGCTCTTGAGACAGGGACATCGGGATACGCAGTATTTT	CASSLLLRQGHRDTQYF
-	TRBV6-2/TRBV6-3	TRBJ2-2	-	TGTGCCAGCGGCCCAATAGGGAACACCGGGGAGCTGTTTTTT	CASGPIGNTGELFF
-	TRBV3-1	TRBJ2-7	-	TGTGCCAGCAGCCAAGGGGGGGTGGATGGCTACGAGCAGTACTTC	CASSQGGVDGYEQYF
few	TRBV27	TRBJ1-6	-	TGTGCCAGCAGGAGGGAAACCTATAATTCACCCCTCCACTTT	CASRRETYNSPLHF
-	TRBV5-5	TRBJ2-3	TRBD1	TGTGCCAGCAGCTTGGAGGGACAGGGGGAAGATACGCAGTATTTT	CASSLEGQGEDTQYF
-	TRBV20-1	TRBJ1-5	TRBD1	TGCAGTGCAGCGGGACAGATCAATCAGCCCCAGCATTTT	CSAAGQINQPQHF
many	TRBV20-1	TRBJ2-7	TRBD2	TGCAGTGCTAGAGATCTCCTAGCGGCGGACTACGAGCAGTACTTC	CSARDLLAADYEQYF
-	TRBV20-1	TRBJ1-5	-	TGCAGTGCTAGTTCCCGGGGAGGGGCAAATCAGCCCCAGCATTTT	CSASSRGGANQPQHF
few	TRBV4-2	TRBJ2-5	-	TGTGCCAGCAGCCAAGGGCCGCAGACTAGTGCAGAGACCCAGTACTTC	CASSQGPQTSAETQYF
few	TRBV19	TRBJ1-5	-	TGTACCAGTAGTATAGGGAGTGGGCCCCAGCATTTT	CTSSIGSGPQHF
-	TRBV7-8	TRBJ1-6	-	TGTGCCAGCAGCCCGGACCGTTTGAATTCACCCCTCCACTTT	CASSPDRLNSPLHF
-	TRBV5-6	TRBJ2-1	TRBD1	TGTGCCAGCAGCCCGTACAGGGGGAGCTCCTACAATGAGCAGTTCTTC	CASSPYRGSSYNEQFF
-	TRBV6-2/TRBV6-3	TRBJ2-7	-	TGTGCCAGCAGTTACCTCATCGGAGGGGCTAACTACGAGCAGTACTTC	CASSYLIGGANYEQYF
many	TRBV20-1	TRBJ2-1	-	TGCAGTGCTAGAGATATCGTAAGGAATGAGCAGTTCTTC	CSARDIVRNEQFF
-	TRBV20-1	TRBJ2-3	TRBD2	TGCAGTGCTAGTCGACTAGCGGGAGTGGATACGCAGTATTTT	CSASRLAGVDTQYF
-	TRBV25-1	TRBJ1-5	TRBD1	TGTGCCAGCACTCTTCCAGGGGGCTTCTATCAGCCCCAGCATTTT	CASTLPGGFYQPQHF
few	TRBV6-2/TRBV6-3	TRBJ1-2	-	TGTGCCAGCAGCCGCTGGCAGGGACCTTATGGCTACACCTTC	CASSRWQGPYGYTF
few	TRBV12-3/TRBV12-4	TRBJ2-7	TRBD2	TGTGCCAGCACTCTGCGACTAGCCTCCCCTCACTACGAGCAGTACTTC	CASTLRLASPHYEQYF
few	TRBV20-1	TRBJ2-3	TRBD1	TGCAGTGCGACGACAGGGGGAACAGATACGCAGTATTTT	CSATTGGTDTQYF
-	TRBV28	TRBJ1-5	-	TGTGCCAGCAGTCCTAGGGGAGTTAGCAATCAGCCCCAGCATTTT	CASSPRGVSNQPQHF
-	TRBV5-1	TRBJ2-1	-	TGCGCCAGCAGCGTGGACTATCAACCGTCCTACAATGAGCAGTTCTTC	CASSVDYQPSYNEQFF
-	TRBV2	TRBJ1-2	TRBD1	TGTGCCAGCAGGAAGGGACAGGCGGGCTCTGGCTACACCTTC	CASRKGQAGSGYTF
-	TRBV27	TRBJ2-7	TRBD1	TGTGCCAGCAGTCGAGATCCCGGGACAGCGTACGAGCAGTACTTC	CASSRDPGTAYEQYF
few	TRBV20-1	TRBJ2-3	TRBD1	TGCAGTGCACACAGGGGGCCGGAGGATACGCAGTATTTT	CSAHRGPEDTQYF
few	TRBV7-8	TRBJ2-2	TRBD1	TGTGCCAGCAGCCTCCGGGACAGATTTACCGGGGAGCTGTTTTTT	CASSLRDRFTGELFF
few	TRBV27	TRBJ1-1	-	TGTGCCAGCAGTTTCGGCCTGGGACACCCAGATGAAGCTTTCTTT	CASSFGLGHPDEAFF
-	TRBV10-3	TRBJ2-3	TRBD2	TGTGCCATCATAGGAGCTCTAGCGGGGGGCACAGATACGCAGTATTTT	CAIIGALAGGTDTQYF
few	TRBV27	TRBJ2-3	-	TGTGCCAGCAGTCTGACCTATGTCACAATCACAGATACGCAGTATTTT	CASSLTYVTITDTQYF
-	TRBV5-1	TRBJ2-2	-	TGCGCCAGCAGCTTCCGGGTAGACACCGGGGAGCTGTTTTTT	CASSFRVDTGELFF
-	TRBV27	TRBJ2-5	TRBD2	TGTGCCAGCAGTTTACTCGGGACTAGCGGGGGAGCCCAGTACTTC	CASSLLGTSGGAQYF
few	TRBV6-2/TRBV6-3	TRBJ1-2	-	TGTGCCAGCAGTCGGGTCGACGGAGACTATGGCTACACCTTC	CASSRVDGDYGYTF
-	TRBV30	TRBJ2-7	TRBD2	TGTGCCTGGAACCTACTAGCGGGGGGGCCCGAGCAGTACTTC	CAWNLLAGGPEQYF
few	TRBV29-1	TRBJ2-2	TRBD2	TGCAGCGTTGAAGGATACGGGACTAGCGGGAGGAACACCGGGGAGCTGTTTTTT	CSVEGYGTSGRNTGELFF
-	TRBV3-1	TRBJ2-7	-	TGTGCCAGCGAGCATCGATCGGGAGCCGAGCAGTACTTC	CASEHRSGAEQYF
many	TRBV6-5	TRBJ1-5	-	TGTGCCAGCAGTTCCATTGGACTCAATCAGCCCCAGCATTTT	CASSSIGLNQPQHF